A single sample gave rise to the 19 T cell receptor beta chains below, sequenced in a study of T cell responses to AZD1222 COVID-19 vaccine. The protocol was immunoSEQ multiplex PCR, while the TCRdb copy is restricted to in-frame clones and leaves out a portion. This table has roughly 87,000 clones, approximately 89% appearing once. The source was peripheral blood, collected 28 days after the second AZD1222 dose. The receptors stem from an adult who received the AZD1222 COVID-19 vaccine.

This chain connects TRBV10-3 to TRBJ2-1; tentative D call: TRBD1 (5 bases). The V gene lost 4 bases and the J gene lost 0 bases, with 10 bases spanning the gap. CDR3 length: 15 amino acids. Germline V gene lookup returns CDR1 ENHRY and CDR2 SYGVKD. The CDR3 region has the DNA TGTGCCATCAGTGCACCAGGGTACTCCTACAATGAGCAGTTCTTC. Translation: CAISAPGYSYNEQFF.

The rearrangement uses TRBV6-5 and TRBJ2-7; 10 bases are a match to TRBD1. The germline V gene encodes CDR1 MNHEY and CDR2 SVGAGI. With 5 bases clipped from V and 3 bases from J, the junction kept 7 bases outside the gene matches. The CDR3 has 15 residues. CDR3 region: CASSNRDRGNYEQYF. For the CDR3, the DNA is TGTGCCAGCAGTAACCGGGACAGGGGTAACTACGAGCAGTACTTC.

The sample holds a few counts of this clone. CDR3 region: CASSPQGFYGYTF. DNA for the CDR3: TGTGCCAGTAGCCCACAGGGGTTCTATGGCTACACCTTC. The chain is built from TRBV19 and TRBJ1-2, with 7 bases matching TRBD1. This CDR3 region has 13 residues. Germline CDR1 is LNHDA and CDR2 is SQIVND (reference sequence). V lost 6 bases and J lost 4; bases outside the gene matches: 5.

This chain links TRBV13 with TRBJ1-6; D is uncertain. CDR3 length equals 15 residues. Germline-derived CDR1 and CDR2 are PRHDT and FYEKMQ (reference sequence). Trimming removed 2 bases from V and 10 bases from J, with 15 bases in between. The CDR3 DNA follows: TGTGCCAGCAGCTTAAAACTGGGTGTGGGATCACCCCTCCACTTT. This encodes CASSLKLGVGSPLHF.

The rearrangement uses TRBV5-1 and TRBJ1-1; 9 positions agree with TRBD1. The CDR3 totals 14 residues. V dropped 4 bases and J dropped 7; count of bases not matched to a gene: 8. Germline CDR1 is SGHRS and CDR2 is YFSETQ. CDR3: CASSTVMGQGEAFF. CDR3 DNA sequence: TGCGCCAGCAGCACGGTTATGGGACAGGGTGAAGCTTTCTTT.

CDR3 nucleotides: TGTGCCAGTTCCCGAGGTAGCGGGGGGTTCAATGAGCAGTTCTTC. It yields the protein CASSRGSGGFNEQFF. The chain links TRBV19 to TRBJ2-1, with 10 bases aligning to TRBD2. The junction had 10 bases not matched to a gene; V was cut back by 8 bases and J by 6 bases. This CDR3 is built from 15 residues. Germline V gene lookup returns CDR1 LNHDA and CDR2 SQIVND (reference sequence). The entire variable domain, with the rest obtained from reference TRBV19 and TRBJ2-1, is as follows: DGGITQSPKYLFRKEGQNVTLSCEQNLNHDAMYWYRQDPGQGLRLIYYSQIVNDFQKGDIAEGYSVSREKKESFPLTVTSAQKNPTAFYLCASSRGSGGFNEQFFGPGTRLTVL.

The chain couples TRBV7-9 to TRBJ1-4; 9 bases align to TRBD1. Losses at the gene ends were 0 bases for V and 5 bases for J; bases not matched to a gene: 4. The CDR3 has 16 amino acids. The germline CDR1 and CDR2 sequences are SEHNR and FQNEAQ (reference sequence). CDR3 DNA: TGTGCCAGCAGCTTAGCGATCGGACAGGGGAATGAAAAACTGTTTTTT. It translates to CASSLAIGQGNEKLFF.

The CDR3 sequence: CASVRSLDYPEAFF. In DNA form, the CDR3 reads TGTGCTAGTGTCCGGAGCCTGGACTACCCTGAAGCTTTCTTT. The chain carries TRBV12-5 and TRBJ1-1; D remains unclear. Germline assignment: CDR1 LGHNT and CDR2 FRNRAP. The CDR3 is 14 residues long. Trimming took off 7 bases at V and 6 bases at J, with 18 bases between the two ends.

The chain employs TRBV29-1 and TRBJ1-1; possible D gene TRBD1, 6 bases. Germline V gene lookup returns CDR1 SQVTM and CDR2 ANQGSEA. V gave up 4 bases and J gave up 0 bases, with 15 bases separating them. This CDR3 contains 15 residues. The CDR3 protein is CSVGATGSMNTEAFF. The CDR3 nucleotides read TGCAGCGTTGGGGCGACAGGCTCTATGAACACTGAAGCTTTCTTT.

The chain employs TRBV11-2 and TRBJ1-1; D is possibly TRBD1 (6 bases). Germline assignment: CDR1 SGHAT and CDR2 FQNNGV. The CDR3 has 15 amino acids. V lost 5 bases, J lost 0 bases, and 13 bases lay in between. As DNA, the CDR3 is TGTGCCAGCAGCACGACAGGACAGCTGAACACTGAAGCTTTCTTT. Translated, it gives CASSTTGQLNTEAFF.

The V gene is TRBV2, the J gene TRBJ2-7; TRBD1 agrees at 9 bases. J was trimmed by 3 bases and V by 8 bases; bases with no gene match: 11. CDR3 length: 15 amino acids. CDR1 and CDR2 from the germline V gene are SNHLY and FYNNEI. CDR3 sequence: CASRTSPGQGYEQYF. The CDR3 nucleotides are TGTGCCAGCCGAACTAGTCCGGGACAGGGCTACGAGCAGTACTTC.

The chain has TRBV10-1 and TRBJ2-1, with D unclear. This CDR3 is 15 amino acids long. CDR1 WNHNN and CDR2 SYGVQD come from the germline V gene (reference sequence). V lost 3 bases, J lost 3 bases, and 12 bases lay in between. CDR3 DNA sequence: TGCGCCAGCAGTGATTTCAGGACGGGCTACAATGAGCAGTTCTTC. Its protein is CASSDFRTGYNEQFF.

The chain links TRBV5-5 to TRBJ1-5; a weak D match, TRBD1 (5 bases). The CDR3 extends over 15 amino acids. From germline, CDR1 is SGHKS and CDR2 YYEKEE (reference sequence). V lost 4 bases and J lost 6, with 17 bases in between. The CDR3 protein is CASSPRPGRGQPQHF. In DNA, the CDR3 is TGTGCCAGCAGCCCCCGTCCGGGAAGGGGTCAGCCCCAGCATTTT.

V and J are TRBV10-3 and TRBJ1-3; no clear D gene. Germline V gene data show CDR1 as ENHRY and CDR2 as SYGVKD. Deletions cut 3 bases from V and 4 bases from J, with 13 bases between. This CDR3 is built from 15 residues. The CDR3 DNA reads as TGTGCCATCAGTGAAACTAAGACCTTAGGAAACACCATATATTTT. It yields the protein CAISETKTLGNTIYF.

The J gene is TRBJ2-3, the V gene TRBV2; 15 positions agree with TRBD2. CDR1 is SNHLY, CDR2 FYNNEI, per germline. J was trimmed by 6 bases and V by 7 bases; bases with no gene match: 5. This CDR3 spans 15 amino acids. In nucleotides, the CDR3 is TGTGCCAGCAAGGTGGGGACTAGCGGGGGGGATACGCAGTATTTT. As protein: CASKVGTSGGDTQYF.

V is TRBV15 and J is TRBJ1-2; D is unresolved. This CDR3 is built from 15 residues. CDR1 is LNHNV, CDR2 YYDKDF, per germline (reference sequence). V lost 0 bases and J 2 bases, leaving 10 bases between the germline ends. CDR3 protein: CATSRDQAWNYGYTF. The DNA of the CDR3 is TGTGCCACCAGCAGAGATCAGGCTTGGAACTATGGCTACACCTTC.

The chain joins TRBV4-2 to TRBJ2-3, with 11 bases matching TRBD2. Trimming cost V 4 bases and J 3 bases; bases outside gene matches: 3. The germline V gene has CDR1 LGHNA and CDR2 YNFKEQ. The CDR3 is made up of 15 amino acids. The DNA of the CDR3 is TGTGCCAGCAGCCCTAGCGGGGGGCCTACAGATACGCAGTATTTT. It specifies CASSPSGGPTDTQYF.

The chain couples TRBV20-1 to TRBJ2-3; 12 bases fit TRBD1. The CDR3 contains 19 residues. From germline, CDR1 is DFQATT and CDR2 SNEGSKA (reference sequence). V trimming: 3 bases; J trimming: 1 base; junction bases outside the gene matches: 14. In nucleotides, the CDR3 is TGCAGTGCTAGTCTCTCCCCGGGACAGGGGGCTGGGGGCACAGATACGCAGTATTTT. Amino acid sequence: CSASLSPGQGAGGTDTQYF.

V usage is TRBV5-1 and J usage is TRBJ1-1, with D hard to call. The V end was cut by 5 bases, the J end by 6 bases, with 14 bases between. This CDR3 spans 13 amino acids. Per the germline V gene, CDR1 is SGHRS and CDR2 is YFSETQ. The CDR3 loop reads CASSTSSVAEAFF. CDR3 DNA: TGCGCCAGCAGTACATCGTCGGTAGCTGAAGCTTTCTTT.